Here is one T cell receptor beta chain with its context. The antigen it recognizes is unknown. No quality values exist for individual bases; no much larger clone is one base distant. The data were obtained in a study of immune evolution from preneoplasia to lung adenocarcinoma (dated by TCRdb to the early 2020s). Concerning the study at large: Immune contexture across lung adenocarcinoma precursors and invasive adenocarcinoma was profiled using immune gene expression, TCR sequencing and multiplex immunofluorescence. Resected precursor lesions (AAH, AIS, MIA) and invasive adenocarcinomas were each compared against paired morphologically normal lung tissue. Sample size was determined by specimen availability and not by a prior power calculation. Whole exome sequencing and methylation data from the same cohort of nodules were integrated with the immune data. A total of roughly 51 patients with pulmonary nodules who underwent surgical resection were included in the overall cohort. A total of roughly 46 patients contributed TCR sequencing data. It was reported in the study that 100 to 110 samples were used for TCR sequencing. POLYSOLVER was used to infer Class I HLA alleles from exome data, while LOHHLA was used to detect allele-specific HLA loss.

Trimming takes 3 bases from V and 6 bases from J, and the germline ends sit 13 bases apart. The CDR3 sequence holds 14 residues, the cysteine and phenylalanine included. Here the CDR3 DNA is all that survives: 42 bases in frame from base 1. The germline V gene specifies SGHRS as CDR1 and YFSETQ as CDR2. Resection was performed on patients in Japan or China between the mid-2010s and the late 2010s. Two lung cancer pathologists independently confirmed the histologic diagnosis of each case on H&E slides. DNA was isolated from FFPE tissue using the AllPrep DNA/RNA FFPE Kit. What the authors observed across the whole study: Normal lung showed the highest clonality, whereas later-stage lesions appeared to have higher T cell density and diversity but lower clonality. Because every patient came from Japan and China, how well the results apply to Western populations was uncertain. Findings were based on association rather than direct causation; larger cohorts with long-term follow-up and longitudinal biopsies were deemed needed. The highest top T cell clone frequencies were observed in normal lung, and a progressive decrease in top T cell clone frequencies appeared to occur from AAH through AIS, MIA and invasive adenocarcinoma.

TCR beta CDR3 regions were sequenced from DNA using the immunoSEQ hsTCRbeta Kit. The original pipeline was this. TCR sequencing data were analysed with the ImmunoSEQ Analyzer. T cell clonality was defined as 1 minus Pielou's evenness, calculated on productive rearrangements. T cell diversity was measured with the inverse Simpson index on productive templates. T cell density was defined as TCR beta template counts normalized to usable DNA, with usable DNA estimated by amplification and sequencing of housekeeping genes. Two-sided Kruskal-Wallis tests were used to compare TCR metrics across histologic stages. The table comes from immuneACCESS by way of TCRdb, which keeps in-frame sequences with V and J called. Part of the clones is missing from these tables; in studies checked, under half for an unresolved V gene and the rest for unknown reasons. Clone size and the V and J calls come from that table; the DNA yielded D and trimming. This sample gives thousands of clones in total; over 80% of them show up just once. The ten biggest clones cover about a fifth of the sample.

Specimen: FFPE adjacent normal lung tissue. The chain is encoded by TRBV5-1 joined to TRBJ2-1; the D element could tentatively be TRBD1 or TRBD2, as 5 bases agree for each. This TCR was recovered from a donor at least 70 years old with lung adenocarcinoma. The CDR3 protein sequence reads: CASSSGTERNEQFF. The DNA reads TGCGCCAGCAGCTCCGGGACCGAACGCAATGAGCAGTTCTTC.